This passage covers 8 T cell receptor beta chains from one sample sequenced in a study of monozygotic twins with inflammatory bowel disease. From the 5' RACE reads, TCRdb lists one entry per CDR3 protein and no DNA. The sample has about 300,000 distinct CDR3 sequences; the top ten hold over 5.5%. The sequencing input was blood. The source of these receptors is a human donor with ulcerative colitis or Crohn's disease, or a healthy co-twin of an affected twin (not recorded which).

This rearrangement joins TRBV6-2 or TRBV6-3 to TRBJ2-6; TCRdb's D gene call, TRBD1, goes unchecked for lack of DNA. This CDR3 contains 14 residues. Per the germline V gene, CDR1 is MNHEY and CDR2 is SVGEGT. CDR3: CASWKGAGANVLTF.

The CDR3 is CSVDRGALNTEAFF. The V and J genes are TRBV29-1 and TRBJ1-1; there is no DNA to check the TCRdb D call of TRBD1. CDR1 is SQVTM and CDR2 is ANQGSEA in the germline V gene. The length of the CDR3 is 14 residues.

The chain joins TRBV7-2 to TRBJ1-3. Per the germline V gene, CDR1 is SGHTA and CDR2 is FQGNSA. This CDR3 has 16 residues. The chain's CDR3 is CASSYPSTRSGNTIYF. Full variable domain (rest looked up from reference TRBV7-2 and TRBJ1-3): GAGVSQSPSNKVTEKGKDVELRCDPISGHTALYWYRQSLGQGLEFLIYFQGNSAPDKSGLPSDRFSAERTGGSVSTLTIQRTQQEDSAVYLCASSYPSTRSGNTIYFGEGSWLTVV.

The V call is TRBV7-2, the J call TRBJ1-2. CDR3 length equals 15 residues. CDR1 and CDR2 from the germline V gene are SGHTA and FQGNSA. The chain's CDR3 is CASSLNAWQLPGYTF.

The V call is TRBV3-1, the J call TRBJ2-7; absent DNA, TCRdb's TRBD2 call cannot be checked. This CDR3 is 15 amino acids long. The germline V gene encodes CDR1 LGHDT and CDR2 YNNKEL (reference sequence). The CDR3 region is CASSFSGTQGNEQYF.

The chain recombines TRBV12-3 or TRBV12-4 with TRBJ2-7. The CDR3 has 13 amino acids. CDR3 in amino acids: CASSFGRWCEQYF.

V is TRBV20-1 and J is TRBJ1-4. The CDR3 totals 14 residues. Germline V lookup: CDR1 DFQATT, CDR2 SNEGSKA (reference sequence). CDR3 protein: CSASPQATNEKLFF.

The chain employs TRBV11-2 and TRBJ2-1; TCRdb proposes TRBD1, but this gene call is untestable without DNA. Germline V gives CDR1 SGHAT, CDR2 FQNNGV. The CDR3 consists of 15 residues. The CDR3 sequence: CASSKYPGSYNEQFF.